A selection of T cell receptor beta chains follows, all from one sample in a study of response to subunit inactivated influenza vaccine. MiXCR was run by TCRdb on the RT-PCR reads, yielding one entry per CDR3 protein. The table records 750,000 to 850,000 distinct CDR3 sequences, roughly 18% of them present only once. The sample in question was PBMCs from blood, obtained less than 6 days after vaccination. These receptors came from a man in his forties or fifties who received an inactivated influenza vaccine. The CDR3 runs from the conserved cysteine through the conserved F or W. Each record gives: J gene, clone size, D gene, V gene, CDR3 protein, CDR3 DNA. D genes are given only for firm matches. Size values are once, few and many counts, or a class for expanded clones, and some rows have none.

J gene: TRBJ1-2; clone size: few; D gene: TRBD1; V gene: TRBV25-1; CDR3 protein: CASRYRGHGYGYTF; CDR3 DNA: TGTGCCAGCAGATACAGGGGGCACGGCTATGGCTACACCTTC
J gene: TRBJ1-2; clone size: -; D gene: -; V gene: TRBV7-2; CDR3 protein: CASSLGARGYTF; CDR3 DNA: TGTGCCAGCAGCTTAGGGGCGAGGGGCTACACCTTC
J gene: TRBJ2-7; clone size: few; D gene: TRBD1; V gene: TRBV10-3; CDR3 protein: CAISDLTTGLGSSYEQYF; CDR3 DNA: TGTGCCATCAGTGACCTTACGACAGGGCTCGGTAGCTCCTACGAGCAGTACTTC
J gene: TRBJ2-5; clone size: few; D gene: TRBD2; V gene: TRBV4-3; CDR3 protein: CASSQTRTREETQYF; CDR3 DNA: TGCGCCAGCAGCCAAACCCGGACTAGAGAAGAGACCCAGTACTTC
J gene: TRBJ2-7; clone size: -; D gene: -; V gene: TRBV28; CDR3 protein: CASSLGGAQTYEQYF; CDR3 DNA: TGTGCCAGCAGTTTAGGGGGGGCCCAAACCTACGAGCAGTACTTC
J gene: TRBJ2-5; clone size: few; D gene: -; V gene: TRBV7-9; CDR3 protein: CASSSGGTPGETQYF; CDR3 DNA: TGTGCCAGCAGCTCCGGAGGGACACCAGGAGAGACCCAGTACTTC
J gene: TRBJ2-7; clone size: few; D gene: -; V gene: TRBV28; CDR3 protein: CASSPSGILYEQYF; CDR3 DNA: TGTGCCAGCAGTCCCAGTGGGATCCTCTACGAGCAGTACTTC
J gene: TRBJ2-7; clone size: -; D gene: TRBD2; V gene: TRBV4-1; CDR3 protein: CASSQEGGNGYEQYF; CDR3 DNA: TGCGCCAGCAGCCAAGAGGGAGGGAACGGCTACGAGCAGTACTTC
J gene: TRBJ2-7; clone size: -; D gene: -; V gene: TRBV19; CDR3 protein: CASSIGTGRYEQYF; CDR3 DNA: TGTGCCAGTAGTATAGGCACAGGGCGCTACGAGCAGTACTTC
J gene: TRBJ2-7; clone size: -; D gene: TRBD1; V gene: TRBV19; CDR3 protein: CASSGGQGGEQYF; CDR3 DNA: TGTGCCAGTAGCGGGGGACAGGGGGGCGAGCAGTACTTC
J gene: TRBJ2-3; clone size: -; D gene: -; V gene: TRBV6-2/TRBV6-3; CDR3 protein: CASSYLGLRDRSDTQYF; CDR3 DNA: TGTGCCAGCAGTTATTTAGGACTCCGGGACCGATCAGATACGCAGTATTTT
J gene: TRBJ1-1; clone size: many; D gene: -; V gene: TRBV12-3/TRBV12-4; CDR3 protein: CASSLRGGTEAFF; CDR3 DNA: TGTGCCAGCAGTTTACGGGGTGGGACTGAAGCTTTCTTT
J gene: TRBJ1-1; clone size: few; D gene: -; V gene: TRBV5-8; CDR3 protein: CASSLSPEAFF; CDR3 DNA: TGTGCCAGCAGCTTAAGCCCGGAAGCTTTCTTT
J gene: TRBJ1-5; clone size: -; D gene: TRBD1; V gene: TRBV4-2; CDR3 protein: CASSQEEGQGAQPQHF; CDR3 DNA: TGTGCCAGCAGCCAAGAGGAAGGACAGGGGGCTCAGCCCCAGCATTTT
J gene: TRBJ2-5; clone size: -; D gene: TRBD1; V gene: TRBV4-3; CDR3 protein: CASSQTNRGGETQYF; CDR3 DNA: TGCGCCAGCAGCCAAACGAACAGGGGTGGAGAGACCCAGTACTTC
J gene: TRBJ2-1; clone size: many; D gene: -; V gene: TRBV20-1; CDR3 protein: CSARSFTGEQFF; CDR3 DNA: TGCAGTGCTAGATCCTTTACGGGCGAGCAGTTCTTC
J gene: TRBJ1-1; clone size: many; D gene: TRBD1; V gene: TRBV5-1; CDR3 protein: CASSRGQGNTEAFF; CDR3 DNA: TGCGCCAGCAGCAGGGGACAGGGGAACACTGAAGCTTTCTTT
J gene: TRBJ1-1; clone size: many; D gene: -; V gene: TRBV29-1; CDR3 protein: CSVEQGATRNTEAFF; CDR3 DNA: TGCAGCGTTGAACAAGGGGCGACGAGGAACACTGAAGCTTTCTTT
J gene: TRBJ1-1; clone size: few; D gene: -; V gene: TRBV5-6; CDR3 protein: CASSLWVGGQSTEAFF; CDR3 DNA: TGTGCCAGCAGCTTGTGGGTTGGGGGGCAAAGCACTGAAGCTTTCTTT
J gene: TRBJ2-5; clone size: -; D gene: -; V gene: TRBV20-1; CDR3 protein: CSAMRTAQETQYF; CDR3 DNA: TGCAGTGCAATGAGGACAGCTCAAGAGACCCAGTACTTC
J gene: TRBJ1-1; clone size: many; D gene: -; V gene: TRBV20-1; CDR3 protein: CSASRWAVTEAFF; CDR3 DNA: TGCAGTGCGAGCCGCTGGGCTGTAACTGAAGCTTTCTTT
J gene: TRBJ2-3; clone size: few; D gene: TRBD2; V gene: TRBV5-5; CDR3 protein: CASTQRGLTTDTQYF; CDR3 DNA: TGTGCCAGCACCCAGCGGGGGCTAACCACAGATACGCAGTATTTT
J gene: TRBJ1-6; clone size: -; D gene: -; V gene: TRBV20-1; CDR3 protein: CSAREAGNSPLHF; CDR3 DNA: TGCAGTGCTAGAGAAGCGGGTAATTCACCCCTCCACTTT
J gene: TRBJ2-6; clone size: many; D gene: -; V gene: TRBV10-3; CDR3 protein: CAISPSSGANVLTF; CDR3 DNA: TGTGCCATCAGTCCCTCCTCTGGGGCCAACGTCCTGACTTTC
J gene: TRBJ1-1; clone size: few; D gene: -; V gene: TRBV12-3/TRBV12-4; CDR3 protein: CASSVMGANTEAFF; CDR3 DNA: TGTGCCAGCAGTGTGATGGGGGCGAACACTGAAGCTTTCTTT
J gene: TRBJ2-7; clone size: -; D gene: -; V gene: TRBV6-5; CDR3 protein: CASSYSGGLGYEQYF; CDR3 DNA: TGTGCCAGCAGTTACTCGGGTGGGTTGGGATACGAGCAGTACTTC
J gene: TRBJ2-7; clone size: -; D gene: -; V gene: TRBV20-1; CDR3 protein: CSASPREQYF; CDR3 DNA: TGCAGTGCTAGCCCTCGCGAGCAGTACTTC
J gene: TRBJ1-4; clone size: -; D gene: TRBD1; V gene: TRBV5-1; CDR3 protein: CASSPGGTATNEKLFF; CDR3 DNA: TGCGCCAGCAGCCCTGGGGGGACAGCAACTAATGAAAAACTGTTTTTT
J gene: TRBJ2-3; clone size: few; D gene: -; V gene: TRBV6-1; CDR3 protein: CASSEAPVSADTQYF; CDR3 DNA: TGTGCCAGCAGTGAAGCGCCGGTTAGCGCAGATACGCAGTATTTT
J gene: TRBJ2-1; clone size: once; D gene: TRBD2; V gene: TRBV11-2; CDR3 protein: CASSSLLAGDVYEQFF; CDR3 DNA: TGTGCCAGCAGCTCCCTACTAGCGGGAGATGTCTATGAGCAGTTCTTC
J gene: TRBJ2-1; clone size: -; D gene: TRBD2; V gene: TRBV5-1; CDR3 protein: CASSLELAVSYNEQFF; CDR3 DNA: TGCGCCAGCAGCTTGGAACTAGCGGTCTCGTACAATGAGCAGTTCTTC
J gene: TRBJ2-5; clone size: -; D gene: -; V gene: TRBV12-3/TRBV12-4; CDR3 protein: CASKERWNQETQYF; CDR3 DNA: TGTGCCAGCAAAGAAAGGTGGAACCAAGAGACCCAGTACTTC
J gene: TRBJ1-2; clone size: -; D gene: -; V gene: TRBV28; CDR3 protein: CATSTRSGYTF; CDR3 DNA: TGTGCCACCTCCACGCGAAGTGGCTACACCTTC
J gene: TRBJ2-7; clone size: -; D gene: TRBD2; V gene: TRBV15; CDR3 protein: CATSRDQAGGLEQYF; CDR3 DNA: TGTGCCACCAGCAGAGATCAAGCGGGAGGGCTCGAGCAGTACTTC
J gene: TRBJ2-5; clone size: -; D gene: -; V gene: TRBV20-1; CDR3 protein: CSASYPGPGGQYF; CDR3 DNA: TGCAGTGCTAGTTACCCCGGACCCGGCGGCCAGTACTTC
J gene: TRBJ2-3; clone size: few; D gene: -; V gene: TRBV7-2; CDR3 protein: CASSNSGGGTDTQYF; CDR3 DNA: TGTGCCAGCAGCAATAGCGGCGGCGGGACAGATACGCAGTATTTT
J gene: TRBJ1-1; clone size: many; D gene: -; V gene: TRBV5-6; CDR3 protein: CASSSTGPEAFF; CDR3 DNA: TGTGCCAGCAGCTCGACGGGGCCAGAAGCTTTCTTT
J gene: TRBJ2-4; clone size: few; D gene: -; V gene: TRBV6-1; CDR3 protein: CASSSLTLGAKNIQYF; CDR3 DNA: TGTGCCAGCAGTAGCCTCACCCTAGGGGCCAAAAACATTCAGTACTTC
J gene: TRBJ2-3; clone size: few; D gene: -; V gene: TRBV28; CDR3 protein: CASNYRGLTDTQYF; CDR3 DNA: TGTGCCAGCAATTATCGGGGGCTCACAGATACGCAGTATTTT
J gene: TRBJ2-5; clone size: few; D gene: -; V gene: TRBV10-3; CDR3 protein: CAISYGTEGGSPQYF; CDR3 DNA: TGTGCCATCAGTTACGGGACGGAAGGTGGGAGTCCCCAGTACTTC
J gene: TRBJ1-5; clone size: few; D gene: TRBD1; V gene: TRBV2; CDR3 protein: CASQYRGDNQPQHF; CDR3 DNA: TGTGCCAGTCAGTACAGGGGGGATAATCAGCCCCAGCATTTT
J gene: TRBJ2-7; clone size: -; D gene: -; V gene: TRBV28; CDR3 protein: CASSLYGTYSYEQYF; CDR3 DNA: TGTGCCAGCAGTTTATACGGGACATATTCCTACGAGCAGTACTTC
J gene: TRBJ2-2; clone size: few; D gene: TRBD2; V gene: TRBV5-1; CDR3 protein: CASSLAPQGLAGVTGELFF; CDR3 DNA: TGCGCCAGCAGCCTAGCCCCACAAGGACTAGCGGGAGTAACCGGGGAGCTGTTTTTT
J gene: TRBJ2-1; clone size: many; D gene: -; V gene: TRBV7-6; CDR3 protein: CASSLSLNNEQFF; CDR3 DNA: TGTGCCAGCAGCCTATCTTTAAACAATGAGCAGTTCTTC
J gene: TRBJ2-7; clone size: few; D gene: -; V gene: TRBV7-3; CDR3 protein: CASSPSPGVAYEQYF; CDR3 DNA: TGTGCCAGCAGCCCTTCCCCCGGTGTTGCCTACGAGCAGTACTTC
J gene: TRBJ2-7; clone size: few; D gene: TRBD1; V gene: TRBV6-2/TRBV6-3; CDR3 protein: CASSYRDRGRYEQYF; CDR3 DNA: TGTGCCAGCAGTTACAGGGACAGGGGGCGATACGAGCAGTACTTC
J gene: TRBJ2-1; clone size: many; D gene: TRBD2; V gene: TRBV7-9; CDR3 protein: CASRRAGTSVSEQFF; CDR3 DNA: TGTGCCAGCAGAAGGGCCGGGACTAGCGTCAGTGAGCAGTTCTTC
J gene: TRBJ2-7; clone size: -; D gene: TRBD2; V gene: TRBV5-1; CDR3 protein: CASSQNRGGWFYEQYF; CDR3 DNA: TGCGCCAGCAGCCAAAACCGGGGGGGCTGGTTCTACGAGCAGTACTTC
J gene: TRBJ1-2; clone size: few; D gene: -; V gene: TRBV5-1; CDR3 protein: CASREGQSYTF; CDR3 DNA: TGCGCCAGCCGCGAGGGCCAGAGCTACACCTTC
J gene: TRBJ2-3; clone size: -; D gene: -; V gene: TRBV6-4; CDR3 protein: CASSDRFQDSDTQYF; CDR3 DNA: TGTGCCAGCAGTGACCGATTCCAGGATTCAGATACGCAGTATTTT
J gene: TRBJ2-1; clone size: few; D gene: -; V gene: TRBV25-1; CDR3 protein: CASSEWSGHEQFF; CDR3 DNA: TGTGCCAGCAGTGAATGGTCGGGGCATGAGCAGTTCTTC
J gene: TRBJ2-2; clone size: -; D gene: -; V gene: TRBV15; CDR3 protein: CATSRPGELNGELFF; CDR3 DNA: TGTGCCACCAGCAGACCAGGGGAACTGAACGGGGAGCTGTTTTTT
J gene: TRBJ2-3; clone size: -; D gene: TRBD2; V gene: TRBV11-2; CDR3 protein: CASSPGQGLPSGSDSDTQYF; CDR3 DNA: TGTGCCAGCAGCCCAGGACAGGGACTTCCTAGCGGGAGTGACTCAGATACGCAGTATTTT